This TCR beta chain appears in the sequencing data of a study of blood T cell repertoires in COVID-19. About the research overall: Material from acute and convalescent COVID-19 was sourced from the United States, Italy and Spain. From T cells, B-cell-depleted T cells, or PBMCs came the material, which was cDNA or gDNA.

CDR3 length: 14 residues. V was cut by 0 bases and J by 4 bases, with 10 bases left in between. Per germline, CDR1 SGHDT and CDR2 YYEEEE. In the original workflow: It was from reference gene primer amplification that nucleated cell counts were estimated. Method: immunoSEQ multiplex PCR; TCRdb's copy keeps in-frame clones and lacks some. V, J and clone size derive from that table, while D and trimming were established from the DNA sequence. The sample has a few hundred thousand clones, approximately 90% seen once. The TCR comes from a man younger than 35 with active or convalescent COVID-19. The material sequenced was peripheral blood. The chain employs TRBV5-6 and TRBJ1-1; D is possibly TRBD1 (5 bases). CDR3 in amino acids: CASSLVPGSTEAFF. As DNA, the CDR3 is TGTGCCAGCAGCTTGGTCCCAGGGTCCACTGAAGCTTTCTTT.